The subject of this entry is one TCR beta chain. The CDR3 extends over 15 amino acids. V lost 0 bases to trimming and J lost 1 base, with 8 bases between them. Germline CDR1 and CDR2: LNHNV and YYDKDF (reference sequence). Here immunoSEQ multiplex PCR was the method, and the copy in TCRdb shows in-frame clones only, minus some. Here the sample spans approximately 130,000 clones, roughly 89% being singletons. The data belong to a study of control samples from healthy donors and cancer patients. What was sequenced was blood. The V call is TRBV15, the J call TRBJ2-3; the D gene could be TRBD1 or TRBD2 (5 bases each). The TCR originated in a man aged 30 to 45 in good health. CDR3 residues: CATSREGVGTDTQYF. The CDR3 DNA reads TGTGCCACCAGCAGAGAGGGGGTTGGCACAGATACGCAGTATTTT.